A selection of T cell receptor beta chains follows, all from one sample in a study of blood T cell repertoires in COVID-19. Data came from immunoSEQ multiplex PCR; TCRdb stores just in-frame clones and leaves some out. The sample holds some 180,000 clones, roughly 84% seen once. Specimen: peripheral blood. The receptors were sampled from a human donor in a cohort sampled during active COVID-19. Each CDR3 is given without its conserved first and last residue.

TRBV4-1	TRBJ2-5	ASSQVDKVGETQY
TRBV30	TRBJ1-6	AWRGQGYSPLH
TRBV4-2	TRBJ1-4	ASSQRDSPNEKLF
TRBV30	TRBJ2-1	AWAGSGLRNEQF
TRBV28	TRBJ1-1	ASSPHRAMNTEAF
TRBV6-4	TRBJ2-2	ASSDSGRSTGELF
TRBV5-4	TRBJ2-2	ASSFGGIGGELF
TRBV14	TRBJ2-7	ASSKGWSSYEQY
TRBV7-9	TRBJ1-1	ASSLYRRGNTEAF
TRBV9	TRBJ1-2	ASSVVPDRGYGYT
TRBV28	TRBJ2-3	ASSPLGLRAGETDTQY
TRBV7-8	TRBJ1-6	ASSLGRGNSPLH
TRBV5-1	TRBJ2-1	ASRVNIGAGGGNEQF
TRBV28	TRBJ1-5	ASTGEGQGNQPQH
TRBV18	TRBJ2-1	ASSPQFTDGLGLGEQF
TRBV4-1	TRBJ2-4	ASSQDLTSGRAGAKNIQY
TRBV29-1	TRBJ1-1	SVVPDRGGEAF
TRBV28	TRBJ1-4	ASSHPGEKLF
TRBV7-9	TRBJ2-1	ASSFRGTSGSYNEQF
TRBV15	TRBJ2-3	ATSRRREGTDTQY
TRBV7-9	TRBJ2-7	ASSLAGLAGGDEQY
TRBV29-1	TRBJ2-7	SVPGQGSYEQY
TRBV6-5	TRBJ2-5	ASRTGVRETQY